These 11 T cell receptor beta chains were all obtained from the same sample, sequenced in a study of radiotherapy plus CTLA-4 blockade in lung cancer. The method was immunoSEQ multiplex PCR; TCRdb's version includes in-frame clones alone and lacks a portion of them. The data contain 81,000 or so clones, 78% of them singletons. The input for sequencing was peripheral blood, taken from a patient treated with radiotherapy plus ipilimumab. The receptors shown here come from a human donor with non-small cell lung cancer whose response to radiotherapy plus ipilimumab could not be evaluated. Some clones in this sample may be carry-over from other donors' samples.

The J gene is TRBJ2-5, the V gene TRBV27, with 8 bases aligning to TRBD2. Trimming took 7 bases from V and 3 from J; bases not matched to a gene: 13. The CDR3 contains 16 residues. The V gene's germline CDR1 is MNHEY and CDR2 SMNVEV (reference sequence). CDR3 region: CASTYSGGPREETQYF. The CDR3 DNA sequence: TGTGCCAGCACCTACTCGGGGGGGCCGAGAGAAGAGACCCAGTACTTC.

As to this clone: The identical CDR3 is also encoded by other nucleotide sequences in the sample. The J gene is TRBJ2-3, the V gene TRBV5-4; TRBD2 agrees at 8 bases. V gave up 1 base and J gave up 2 bases; unmatched junction bases: 3. This CDR3 is built from 15 residues. From germline, CDR1 is SGHNT and CDR2 YYREEE (reference sequence). The CDR3 protein is CASSLTSGSTDTQYF. CDR3 coding DNA: TGTGCCAGCAGCTTGACTAGCGGCTCCACAGATACGCAGTATTTT.

The V call is TRBV6-5, the J call TRBJ1-5; D not resolved. The V and J ends lost 7 bases and 5 bases respectively, with 12 bases between them. The CDR3 has 13 residues. Germline V gene lookup returns CDR1 MNHEY and CDR2 SVGAGI. This CDR3 is CASTFSRDQPQHF. The CDR3, as DNA: TGTGCCAGCACATTCTCCCGGGATCAGCCCCAGCATTTT.

This clone was found once. This chain links TRBV5-1 with TRBJ1-1; perhaps TRBD1 as D (5 bases). This CDR3 region has 14 residues. V was clipped by 0 bases and J by 11 bases, with 17 bases between them. CDR1 is SGHRS and CDR2 is YFSETQ in the germline V gene. In nucleotides, the CDR3 is TGCGCCAGCAGCTTGGAGGGACTAGGAGGTGGGGCTTTCTTT. This translates into CASSLEGLGGGAFF.

This chain connects TRBV19 to TRBJ2-3; 8 positions match TRBD2. J gave up 1 base and V 3 bases, and 3 bases lay outside the gene matches. Germline V gene data show CDR1 as LNHDA and CDR2 as SQIVND (reference sequence). CDR3 size: 15 residues. CDR3 region: CASSIMTSGTDTQYF. CDR3 DNA sequence: TGTGCCAGTAGTATTATGACTAGCGGCACAGATACGCAGTATTTT.

The chain joins TRBV7-9 to TRBJ1-5; no clear D. The CDR3 has 13 residues. Trimming took off 1 base at V and 7 bases at J, with 8 bases between the two ends. Germline assignment: CDR1 SEHNR and CDR2 FQNEAQ (reference sequence). The DNA of the CDR3 is TGTGCCAGCAGCTTAGAGGGAGGCCAGCCCCAGCATTTT. It is translated as CASSLEGGQPQHF.

The chain recombines TRBV7-9 with TRBJ2-3; tentative D call: TRBD1 (6 bases). Germline V gives CDR1 SEHNR, CDR2 FQNEAQ (reference sequence). The CDR3 covers 14 residues. Between the trimmed V and J ends, which lost 1 base and 5 bases, there was a span of 10 bases. In DNA, the CDR3 is TGTGCCAGCAGCTTAGAACAGGGAATAGATACGCAGTATTTT. Its translation is CASSLEQGIDTQYF.

This chain links TRBV5-1 with TRBJ2-1, with 10 nucleotides matching TRBD2. The length of the CDR3 is 14 residues. Trimming at V came to 2 bases and at J to 6 bases, leaving 2 bases not matched to a gene. Looked up from germline, CDR1 is SGHRS and CDR2 is YFSETQ. This CDR3 reads CASSFSGGFNEQFF. For the CDR3, the DNA is TGCGCCAGCAGCTTTAGCGGGGGGTTCAATGAGCAGTTCTTC. The whole variable domain, remainder taken from reference TRBV5-1 and TRBJ2-1, is KAGVTQTPRYLIKTRGQQVTLSCSPISGHRSVSWYQQTPGQGLQFLFEYFSETQRNKGNFPGRFSGRQFSNSRSEMNVSTLELGDSALYLCASSFSGGFNEQFFGPGTRLTVL.

The table lists this clone with a count of one. The chain uses TRBV6-1 and TRBJ2-5, with D maybe TRBD2 (5 bases). The CDR3 consists of 15 residues. Germline V gene sequence: CDR1 MNHNS, CDR2 SASEGT. The V and J ends lost 6 bases and 2 bases respectively, with 16 bases between them. Here the CDR3 reads CASRGTGFGQETQYF. CDR3 in DNA: TGTGCCAGCAGGGGCACGGGGTTCGGACAAGAGACCCAGTACTTC.

The gene calls are TRBV7-9 and TRBJ2-7; no clear D gene. CDR1 SEHNR and CDR2 FQNEAQ come from the germline V gene (reference sequence). V dropped 2 bases and J dropped 5 bases, with 13 bases sitting between them. The CDR3 runs to 14 residues. CDR3 sequence reads: CASSLTNSIDEQYF. The DNA for the CDR3 is TGTGCCAGCAGCTTAACCAACTCTATAGACGAGCAGTACTTC.

V is TRBV11-1 and J is TRBJ2-1; TRBD2 agrees at 10 bases. The junction had 13 bases not matched to a gene; V was cut back by 7 bases and J by 10 bases. The CDR3 totals 15 residues. Germline V gives CDR1 SGHAT, CDR2 FQDESV (reference sequence). CDR3 region: CASKLAGSPLGEQFF. The CDR3 coding sequence is TGTGCCAGCAAACTAGCGGGGAGCCCCCTAGGGGAGCAGTTCTTC. The full variable domain, completed using reference TRBV11-1 and TRBJ2-1, is EAEVAQSPRYKITEKSQAVAFWCDPISGHATLYWYRQILGQGPELLVQFQDESVVDDSQLPKDRFSAERLKGVDSTLKIQPAELGDSAMYLCASKLAGSPLGEQFFGPGTRLTVL.